This T cell receptor (beta chain) was recorded in a study of blood T cells in healthy people across ages. Study results and limitations: As naive T cell percentage varied, TCR beta diversity correlated strongly with it. The study lacked donor CMV status, which possibly confounded expanded clonotype changes.

Losses at the gene ends were 3 bases for V and 6 bases for J; bases not matched to a gene: 9. The germline CDR1 and CDR2 sequences are LGHDT and YNNKEL (reference sequence). The CDR3 extends over 16 amino acids. It was with a sample-barcoded 5' primer and a J-beta primer mix that a second PCR of roughly 7 to 12 cycles was run. TCRdb fed the 5' RACE reads into MiXCR, producing one record per CDR3 protein. The top ten hold under 30% of the sample, which has around 1,800,000 distinct CDR3 sequences, 35% to 50% seen once. As for this clonotype: What it binds is not known.

The chain has TRBV3-1 and TRBJ2-3, with TRBD1 matching over 10 bases. Input material: blood. The sequence derives from a human donor in good health. In DNA form, the CDR3 reads TGTGCCAGCAGCCATCCTAGGACAGGGGGTACGGATACGCAGTATTTT. As protein: CASSHPRTGGTDTQYF.